This T cell receptor (beta chain) was identified in a study of human T cells and chemical hapten exposure. Whole-study context: It was small differences in pooled library volume that mainly caused per-sample TCR yields to vary.

Study-wide points: Unchanged with DPC sensitization were TCRs above 1 in 1000 frequency. Expanded TCRs produced significantly more large CDR3 similarity clusters than controls did.

Indicated time point: patch test 1, 2 weeks after DPC sensitization. Treatment: therapeutic diphenylcyclopropenone sensitization with weekly scalp DPC. Trimming left V 0 bases short and J 3 bases short, with 10 bases between. The CDR3 length is 15 residues. From germline, CDR1 is MNHEY and CDR2 SVGAGI. The library gave individual cDNA molecules unique molecular identifiers. TCRdb used MiXCR to reprocess the RACE reads, holding one entry per CDR3 protein. The sample records tens of thousands of distinct CDR3 sequences, 10% being singletons. Regarding this clonotype: Its antigen is still unknown.

The rearrangement uses TRBV6-5 and TRBJ2-3; no clear D gene. Sample: whole blood, taken in connection with sensitization to the hapten diphenylcyclopropenone (DPC). The receptor's source is a man aged 40-55 years with alopecia areata. Some clones in this sample may be carry-over from other donors' samples. The CDR3 region has the DNA TGTGCCAGCAGTTACTCCGGCGGTTGGACAGATACGCAGTATTTT. Amino acid sequence: CASSYSGGWTDTQYF.